This paragraph reports one T cell receptor beta chain. The protocol was immunoSEQ multiplex PCR, while the TCRdb copy is restricted to in-frame clones and leaves out a portion. The sample lists hundreds of thousands of clones, 88% occurring once. This specimen belongs to a study of blood T cell repertoires in COVID-19. Study details: Acute and convalescent COVID-19 samples came from the United States, Italy and Spain. PBMCs, B-cell-depleted T cells, or T cells provided the cDNA or gDNA that made up the material.

Ages ranged from roughly 18 to 95 years, with residence in approximately 25 US areas. Which cohort a participant joined came from the clinical history participants gave. Germline assignment: CDR1 MGHRA and CDR2 YSYEKL. The CDR3 totals 15 residues. Trimming stripped 1 base from V and 2 bases from J, with 12 bases between. Sequenced: PBMCs or T cells enriched from blood (not recorded which). The receptor was derived from a woman aged 40 to 55 with acute COVID-19. V gene TRBV4-1 combines with J gene TRBJ2-7; D gene unclear. CDR3 protein: CASSQGRGRAYEQYV. Written as DNA, the CDR3 is TGCGCCAGCAGCCAAGGGCGTGGGCGAGCCTACGAGCAGTACGTC.